The 27 T cell receptor beta chains listed next were all sequenced from one sample in a study of blood T cell repertoires in COVID-19. Sequencing used immunoSEQ multiplex PCR; TCRdb keeps in-frame clones, though not all of them. The sample records some 280,000 clones, around four fifths being singletons. The sequencing sample was made of peripheral blood. Every receptor here comes from a woman aged 50 to 60 with active or convalescent COVID-19.

J is TRBJ2-7 and V is TRBV18, with 9 nucleotides matching TRBD1. CDR1 KGHSH and CDR2 LQKENI come from the germline V gene. V dropped 6 bases and J dropped 3; count of bases not matched to a gene: 6. CDR3 length equals 14 residues. The CDR3 protein is CASSQSGQGYEQYF. The CDR3 DNA sequence: TGTGCCAGCTCGCAATCGGGACAGGGCTACGAGCAGTACTTC.

This clone was observed a single time. The CDR3 nucleotides read TGTGCTAGTGGTTTGGTACTAACTTACGGCACAGATACGCAGTATTTT. As protein: CASGLVLTYGTDTQYF. The rearrangement links TRBV12-5 to TRBJ2-3; D is ambiguous. Germline values: CDR1 LGHNT, CDR2 FRNRAP. V lost 0 bases, J lost 1 base, and 11 bases lay in between. The CDR3 loop spans 16 amino acids.

The CDR3 reads CASSPGGNDYGYTF. In DNA form, the CDR3 reads TGTGCCAGCAGCCCAGGGGGCAACGACTATGGCTACACCTTC. V gene TRBV7-2 combines with J gene TRBJ1-2, with 8 positions matching TRBD1. The germline V gene encodes CDR1 SGHTA and CDR2 FQGNSA. With 5 bases clipped from V and 3 bases from J, the junction kept 5 bases outside the gene matches. The CDR3 spans 14 residues.

V usage is TRBV7-2 and J usage is TRBJ2-1; 11 positions agree with TRBD2. Trimming removed 0 bases from V and 10 bases from J; junction bases left unmatched: 8. The CDR3 has 16 amino acids. CDR1 and CDR2 (germline): SGHTA, FQGNSA. The CDR3 DNA reads TGTGCCAGCAGCTTAGCGCTTCTAGCGGGAGGCGGGGAGCAGTTCTTC. This codes for CASSLALLAGGGEQFF.

This clone has just one count. As DNA, the CDR3 is TGCAGCGTCCGACTCGCCGGGATTTATGGCTACACCTTC. Its translation is CSVRLAGIYGYTF. The V and J genes are TRBV29-1 and TRBJ1-2, with D unclear. Trimming took 6 bases from V and 5 from J, leaving 16 bases between them. In germline, CDR1 is SQVTM, CDR2 ANQGSEA. CDR3 length equals 13 residues.

The rearrangement joins TRBV5-1 to TRBJ2-5; 7 nucleotides match TRBD1. V gave up 6 bases and J gave up 3 bases; unmatched junction bases: 8. The V gene's germline CDR1 is SGHRS and CDR2 YFSETQ. The CDR3 runs to 14 residues. CDR3 loop: CASTVTGMEETQYF. In nucleotides, the CDR3 is TGCGCCAGCACCGTGACAGGGATGGAAGAGACCCAGTACTTC.

This clone was picked up one time. The J gene is TRBJ2-2, the V gene TRBV5-1, with unresolved D. Per germline, CDR1 SGHRS and CDR2 YFSETQ. Deletions cut 0 bases from V and 3 bases from J, with 9 bases between. CDR3 length equals 15 residues. The DNA of the CDR3 is TGCGCCAGCAGCTTGGCGGGTTTCGACACCGGGGAGCTGTTTTTT. Protein product: CASSLAGFDTGELFF.

The rearrangement uses TRBV18 and TRBJ2-3, with a possible D match to TRBD2 (5 bases). In germline, CDR1 is KGHSH, CDR2 LQKENI. V was cut by 4 bases and J by 2 bases, with 22 bases left in between. This CDR3 region has 18 residues. In DNA form, the CDR3 reads TGTGCCAGCTCACACCTTCCCGGACTTATTCCGAACACAGATACGCAGTATTTT. It is translated as CASSHLPGLIPNTDTQYF.

J is TRBJ2-3 and V is TRBV27; tentative D call: TRBD1 (5 bases). The V gene's germline CDR1 is MNHEY and CDR2 SMNVEV (reference sequence). This CDR3 comprises 16 residues. V lost 5 bases to trimming and J lost 5 bases, with 20 bases between them. The CDR3 DNA follows: TGTGCCAGCAGTAAAGGAGACAGTTGGCATGAAGATACGCAGTATTTT. The encoded protein is CASSKGDSWHEDTQYF.

Notes on this clone: This may arise from a read error, as a much more abundant clone is one base away. Within the sample, other DNA sequences also encode this same CDR3. The V call is TRBV4-1, the J call TRBJ1-2, with TRBD1 as a possible D gene (6 bases). Between the trimmed V and J ends, which lost 1 base and 11 bases, there was a span of 17 bases. Germline CDR1 and CDR2: MGHRA and YSYEKL. The CDR3 loop spans 14 amino acids. The CDR3 DNA reads as TGCGCCAGCAGCCAAGTCCCGGGACAATTTGGTTACACCTTC. Translated, it gives CASSQVPGQFGYTF.

The chain combines TRBV6-5 with TRBJ2-1, with TRBD2 identical over 7 bases. Germline-derived CDR1 and CDR2 are MNHEY and SVGAGI. The CDR3 length is 15 residues. The V segment lost 6 bases and the J segment 12 bases; nucleotides outside the gene matches: 17. The DNA of the CDR3 is TGTGCCAGCAGGACGACTAGCCCCCGATACGCCGGGCAGTTCTTC. Translating gives CASRTTSPRYAGQFF.

The J gene is TRBJ2-1, the V gene TRBV5-1; 13 positions match TRBD2. CDR1 is SGHRS, CDR2 YFSETQ, per germline. This CDR3 contains 16 residues. The V segment lost 4 bases and the J segment 4 bases; nucleotides outside the gene matches: 5. CDR3: CASSPRLAGGYNEQFF. In DNA, the CDR3 is TGCGCCAGCAGCCCGAGACTAGCGGGAGGTTACAATGAGCAGTTCTTC.

The rearrangement links TRBV10-3 to TRBJ1-2; weak D call: TRBD1 (6 bases). CDR1 is ENHRY and CDR2 is SYGVKD in the germline V gene. The CDR3 totals 16 residues. Trimming stripped 2 bases from V and 2 bases from J, with 15 bases between. CDR3 region: CAISETTGRRNYGYTF. In DNA form, the CDR3 reads TGTGCCATCAGTGAGACCACAGGGAGAAGGAACTATGGCTACACCTTC.

There are many counts of this clone. V usage is TRBV19 and J usage is TRBJ2-2; possibly TRBD1 or TRBD2 for D (5 bases each). There are 15 residues in the CDR3. Between the trimmed V and J ends, which lost 4 bases and 5 bases, there was a span of 14 bases. Germline CDR1 and CDR2: LNHDA and SQIVND (reference sequence). The CDR3 spells CASSTDSGRTGELFF. The CDR3 DNA sequence: TGTGCCAGTAGTACAGACAGCGGTCGGACCGGGGAGCTGTTTTTT.

The table lists this clone with a count of one. The rearrangement links TRBV28 to TRBJ1-3, with D hard to call. From germline, CDR1 is MDHEN and CDR2 SYDVKM. This CDR3 comprises 16 residues. The ends were cut back, 1 base at V and 0 bases at J, with 10 bases in the middle. CDR3: CASSLLRLGSGNTIYF. As DNA, the CDR3 is TGTGCCAGCAGTTTATTAAGACTTGGCTCTGGAAACACCATATATTTT.

V usage is TRBV28 and J usage is TRBJ1-5; 8 nucleotides match TRBD1. The CDR3 loop spans 15 amino acids. After removal of 6 bases from V and 2 bases from J, the junction contained 6 bases not matched to a gene. Germline values: CDR1 MDHEN, CDR2 SYDVKM. The chain's CDR3 is CASRSGGLRNQPQHF. Written as DNA, the CDR3 is TGTGCCAGCAGGTCAGGGGGCTTACGCAATCAGCCCCAGCATTTT.

The rearrangement uses TRBV4-2 and TRBJ1-4; D may be TRBD1 (6 bases). Trimming removed 0 bases at V and 3 bases at J, with 14 bases between. There are 17 residues in the CDR3. CDR1 and CDR2 from the germline V gene are LGHNA and YNFKEQ. The CDR3 DNA is TGTGCCAGCAGCCAAGATCCAAGGACAGCCTCTAATGAAAAACTGTTTTTT. Translated: CASSQDPRTASNEKLFF.

The table lists this clone with a count of one. The V call is TRBV18, the J call TRBJ1-2; D is undetermined. From germline, CDR1 is KGHSH and CDR2 LQKENI. CDR3 length: 13 residues. Trimming took off 5 bases at V and 4 bases at J, with 11 bases between the two ends. CDR3 sequence: CASSSGEGYGYTF. The CDR3 nucleotides are TGTGCCAGCTCATCCGGGGAGGGCTATGGCTACACCTTC.

J is TRBJ1-3 and V is TRBV30, with D hard to call. V gave up 5 bases and J gave up 0 bases, with 5 bases separating them. The CDR3 runs to 12 residues. Germline V CDR1 and CDR2: GTSNPN, SVGIG (reference sequence). The CDR3 sequence: CAWDISGNTIYF. DNA for the CDR3: TGTGCCTGGGACATCTCTGGAAACACCATATATTTT.

The J gene is TRBJ1-2, the V gene TRBV28; D is perhaps TRBD1 (5 bases). The CDR3 is 13 residues long. Germline V CDR1 and CDR2: MDHEN, SYDVKM. V was clipped by 3 bases and J by 8 bases, with 13 bases between them. CDR3 nucleotides: TGTGCCAGCAGTTTCGGGGGGTGGGGCGGCTACACCTTC. Residues: CASSFGGWGGYTF.

The V and J genes are TRBV7-2 and TRBJ2-3; D is undetermined. The CDR3 is 15 residues long. Germline-derived CDR1 and CDR2 are SGHTA and FQGNSA. The germline V and J ends were trimmed by 1 base and 1 base, with 9 bases remaining between them. The CDR3 sequence: CASSLVSSGTDTQYF. DNA for the CDR3: TGTGCCAGCAGCTTAGTGAGCTCGGGCACAGATACGCAGTATTTT.

This chain links TRBV14 with TRBJ1-4; 8 bases align to TRBD1. V shed 3 bases and J 7 bases; nucleotides not matched to a gene: 7. The CDR3 runs to 15 residues. Looked up from germline, CDR1 is SGHDN and CDR2 is FVKESK. In DNA form, the CDR3 reads TGTGCCAGCAGCCACCTACAGGGGGGAAGTGAAAAACTGTTTTTT. Translating it yields CASSHLQGGSEKLFF. The variable domain in full, completed from reference TRBV14 and TRBJ1-4, reads EAGVTQFPSHSVIEKGQTVTLRCDPISGHDNLYWYRRVMGKEIKFLLHFVKESKQDESGMPNNRFLAERTGGTYSTLKVQPAELEDSGVYFCASSHLQGGSEKLFFGSGTQLSVL.

This chain joins TRBV14 and TRBJ1-6; D might be TRBD1 (6 bases). This CDR3 comprises 17 residues. V was clipped by 0 bases and J by 8 bases, with 17 bases between them. The germline gives CDR1 SGHDN, CDR2 FVKESK. The CDR3: CASSQDRRGAPYSPLHF. The CDR3 DNA sequence: TGTGCCAGCAGCCAAGATCGCAGGGGAGCGCCCTATTCACCCCTCCACTTT.

The chain joins TRBV11-2 to TRBJ2-5, with TRBD1 matching 7 bases. V shed 5 bases, J shed 2 bases, and the junction held 5 bases outside the gene matches. Per germline, CDR1 SGHAT and CDR2 FQNNGV. This CDR3 region has 14 residues. Here the CDR3 reads CASSLGQIQETQYF. CDR3 DNA: TGTGCCAGCAGCCTGGGACAGATACAAGAGACCCAGTACTTC.

The CDR3 nucleotides read TGTGCCAGCAGCCAATTTCTAAACAATGAGCAGTTCTTC. This sequence encodes CASSQFLNNEQFF. The rearrangement joins TRBV3-1 (or the pseudogene TRBV3-2) to TRBJ2-1; no reliable D call. V was shortened by 2 bases and J by 5 bases, with 7 bases between the two germline ends. CDR3 size: 13 residues. Germline V gene sequence: CDR1 LGHDT, CDR2 YNNKEL (reference sequence).

This chain joins TRBV30 and TRBJ1-4; 10 bases fit TRBD1. Germline V CDR1 and CDR2: GTSNPN, SVGIG (reference sequence). The ends lost 8 bases at V and 3 bases at J; junction bases unmatched: 9. The CDR3 extends over 15 amino acids. The CDR3 region is CALWDRGSSNEKLFF. CDR3 nucleotide sequence: TGTGCCCTATGGGACAGGGGCTCCTCTAATGAAAAACTGTTTTTT. The whole variable domain, remainder taken from reference TRBV30 and TRBJ1-4, is SQTIHQWPATLVQPVGSPLSLECTVEGTSNPNLYWYRQAAGRGLQLLFYSVGIGQISSEVPQNLSASRPQDRQFILSSKKLLLSDSGFYLCALWDRGSSNEKLFFGSGTQLSVL.

The chain couples TRBV5-1 to TRBJ2-5; weak D call: TRBD2 (6 bases). V was pared by 5 bases and J by 2 bases, with 16 bases between. CDR1 and CDR2 (germline): SGHRS, YFSETQ. The CDR3 runs to 15 residues. The CDR3 sequence: CASRQTLAAQETQYF. CDR3 DNA: TGCGCCAGCAGGCAAACCTTAGCGGCGCAAGAGACCCAGTACTTC.